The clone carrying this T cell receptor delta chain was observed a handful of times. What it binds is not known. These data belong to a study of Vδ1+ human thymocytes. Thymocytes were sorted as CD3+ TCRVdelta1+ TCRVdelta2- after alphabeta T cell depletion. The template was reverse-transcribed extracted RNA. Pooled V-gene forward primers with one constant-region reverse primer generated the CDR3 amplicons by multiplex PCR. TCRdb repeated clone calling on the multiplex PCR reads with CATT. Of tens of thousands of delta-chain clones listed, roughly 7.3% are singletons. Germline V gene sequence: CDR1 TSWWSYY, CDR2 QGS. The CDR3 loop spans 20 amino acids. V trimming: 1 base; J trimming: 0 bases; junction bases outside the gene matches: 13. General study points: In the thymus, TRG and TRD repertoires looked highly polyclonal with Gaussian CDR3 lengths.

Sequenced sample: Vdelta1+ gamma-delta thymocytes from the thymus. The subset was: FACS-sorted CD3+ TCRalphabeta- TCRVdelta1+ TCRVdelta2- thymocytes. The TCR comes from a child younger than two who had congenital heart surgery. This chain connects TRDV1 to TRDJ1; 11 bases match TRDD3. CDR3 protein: CALGEHSHSYWGINTDKLIF. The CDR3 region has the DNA TGTGCTCTTGGGGAACATTCTCATTCGTACTGGGGGATAAACACCGATAAACTCATCTTT.